This T cell receptor (beta chain) came from a study of T-cell reconstitution after alpha-beta-depleted transplantation in children. Whole-study results and caveats: At the one-year point after transplant, T-cell counts and TCRbeta diversity were found to come mostly from T cells that had been newly produced. Some patients owed their high day-60 TCRbeta diversity to surviving recipient T cells and thymic progenitors. It was reported that alpha-beta T cells came from several hundred expanded graft clones (about two months after transplant).

Preparation of the TCRbeta library was carried out with unique molecular identifiers. TCRdb re-analysed the PCR reads in MiXCR, keeping a single row per CDR3 protein. The table lists about 980,000 distinct CDR3 sequences, roughly 29% of them singletons. Worth noting for this clonotype: The antigen remains undetermined.

The CDR3 contains 17 residues. Germline CDR1 is KGHDR and CDR2 is SFDVKD. V gave up 1 base and J gave up 6 bases; unmatched junction bases: 6. This specimen was PBMCs, mostly from graft donor cells, taken 360 days after TCRalphabeta/CD19-depleted stem cell transplant. The clonotype originates from a boy in the first two years of life who had a stem cell transplant for SCID, so the T cells may come from the graft donor. The chain combines TRBV24-1 with TRBJ2-1; 12 bases fit TRBD1. The DNA of the CDR3 is TGTGCCACCAGTGATTTTTTGGGACAGGGGGCGGGCAATGAGCAGTTCTTC. It yields the protein CATSDFLGQGAGNEQFF.